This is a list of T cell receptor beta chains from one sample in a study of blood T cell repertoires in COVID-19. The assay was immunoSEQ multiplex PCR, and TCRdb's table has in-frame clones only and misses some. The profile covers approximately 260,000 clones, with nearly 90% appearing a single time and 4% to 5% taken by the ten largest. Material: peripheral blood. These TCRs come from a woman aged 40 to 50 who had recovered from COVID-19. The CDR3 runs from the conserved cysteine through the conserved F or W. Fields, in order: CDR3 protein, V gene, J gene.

CASSPGEDTYGYTF	TRBV18	TRBJ1-2
CASTRGWGTYEQYF	TRBV6-5	TRBJ2-7
CASSLRGAGSNQPQHF	TRBV27	TRBJ1-5
CASSIRAEETQYF	TRBV19	TRBJ2-5
CASSEAHPGQGDYGYTF	TRBV2	TRBJ1-2
CASSVGPNTEAFF	TRBV7-3	TRBJ1-1
CASSIEQSINTGELFF	TRBV19	TRBJ2-2
CATSRDPRVPNYGYTF	TRBV15	TRBJ1-2
CASSLLAGGTGYESTQYF	TRBV28	TRBJ2-3
CSAGAPDRIYNEQFF	TRBV29-1	TRBJ2-1
CASSERDRANEQYF	TRBV6-1	TRBJ2-7
CASSIATGVKLEETQYF	TRBV21-1	TRBJ2-5
CATSRETGGGEKLFF	TRBV15	TRBJ1-4
CASSLGLAGKSSYEQYF	TRBV5-1	TRBJ2-7
CASSQETGLSAFF	TRBV3-1/TRBV3-2	TRBJ1-1
CASREQGNTIYF	TRBV28	TRBJ1-3
CTSSLRDSGGYTF	TRBV1	TRBJ1-2
CASSLGGTGVYEQYF	TRBV5-1	TRBJ2-7
CASASRTGGLGEQYF	TRBV5-1	TRBJ2-7
CASSGDSGTSGGSIYEQYF	TRBV6-1	TRBJ2-7
CASSQDLIGGGQPQHF	TRBV4-3	TRBJ1-5
CASSEGEQQPQHF	TRBV2	TRBJ1-5
CATSEVRDRSPQYF	TRBV15	TRBJ2-7
CASSLGRTGPQPQHF	TRBV7-9	TRBJ1-5
CASSQQQGAQYF	TRBV5-1	TRBJ2-5
CASSYRAHEQFF	TRBV2	TRBJ2-1
CASKGGTEAFF	TRBV19	TRBJ1-1
CASKTGYNSPLHF	TRBV6-5	TRBJ1-6
CASSSTPDSAGDTQYF	TRBV5-1	TRBJ2-3
CASSYDSNYGYTF	TRBV6-5	TRBJ1-2
CATSRGSGRNTGELFF	TRBV15	TRBJ2-2
CASSFGGANNEQFF	TRBV5-4	TRBJ2-1
CASSFRGRSEKLFF	TRBV11-3	TRBJ1-4
CASSPGTGHTGELFF	TRBV11-3	TRBJ2-2
CASSLEGHGYTF	TRBV7-9	TRBJ1-2
CASSMRREFLNEQFF	TRBV19	TRBJ2-1
CASSPLSNGVSSNTEAFF	TRBV18	TRBJ1-1
CASSQDRWLTEAFF	TRBV3-1/TRBV3-2	TRBJ1-1
CASSNRPSEAFF	TRBV19	TRBJ1-1
CASSSFEKQTQYF	TRBV13	TRBJ2-5
CAWVRQGAADTQYF	TRBV30	TRBJ2-3
CASSVGGRTEAFF	TRBV9	TRBJ1-1
CASSVLSSAGNEQFF	TRBV5-5	TRBJ2-1
CASSSRWDRSYNEQFF	TRBV18	TRBJ2-1
CASSQNAGRGWGTEAFF	TRBV3-1/TRBV3-2	TRBJ1-1
CASTPDNPKTGELFF	TRBV5-4	TRBJ2-2
CASSVELAANTGELFF	TRBV9	TRBJ2-2
CASSLGNRASYEQYF	TRBV11-3	TRBJ2-7
CASSQLRGYGYTF	TRBV28	TRBJ1-2
CASSLVAGGGWTQYF	TRBV28	TRBJ2-5
CASSYTTGSNEQFF	TRBV6-5	TRBJ2-1
CASSPPESGGPEQYF	TRBV13	TRBJ2-7
CASRGQGYYGYTF	TRBV13	TRBJ1-2
CASVYLAGATSTDTQYF	TRBV11-2	TRBJ2-3
CASSTGTAFF	TRBV28	TRBJ1-1
CASSLLGAGAGELFF	TRBV28	TRBJ2-2
CASEYGTVYEQYF	TRBV12-3/TRBV12-4	TRBJ2-7
CASSPLSGQSNEKLFF	TRBV18	TRBJ1-4
CASSLTGYGYTF	TRBV28	TRBJ1-2